This T cell receptor (beta chain) was documented in a study of T-cell reconstitution after alpha-beta-depleted transplantation in children. CDR3 length: 12 residues. Trimming took 5 bases from V and 7 from J, leaving 9 bases between them. A TCRbeta library incorporating unique molecular identifiers was prepared. One entry per CDR3 protein, called by TCRdb with MiXCR from the PCR reads. The sample consists of 400,000 to 500,000 distinct CDR3 sequences, about 11% of them appearing once. The table lists this clonotype with a few counts. The sequenced sample was PBMCs from the stem cell graft donor, obtained from the stem cell graft. The source is a human donor who donated a stem cell graft to a child with acute myeloid leukemia. This chain links TRBV12-3 or TRBV12-4 with TRBJ1-5, with unresolved D. CDR3 sequence reads: CASSTSGQPQHF. The CDR3 region has the DNA TGTGCCAGCAGTACGAGTGGGCAGCCCCAGCATTTT.